Below, one TCR beta chain is given with its context. This CDR3 has 14 amino acids. Trimming at V came to 2 bases and at J to 6 bases, leaving 5 bases not matched to a gene. Germline V CDR1 and CDR2: MDHEN, SYDVKM. Assay: immunoSEQ multiplex PCR; the TCRdb copy retains only in-frame clones and omits some. The repertoire consists of around 1.1 million clones, with 70% to 80% occurring once and the leading ten covering 0.55% to 0.7%. This sample is part of a study of shared clonotypes between healthy human individuals. The TCR sequence derives from a man aged 18-30 years in good health. Some clones in this sample may be carry-over from other donors' samples. The V gene is TRBV28, the J gene TRBJ1-2; 8 bases fit TRBD1. The source material was memory CD4+ T cells from PBMCs. Subset meaning: CD45RA-negative fraction. The CDR3 nucleotides read TGTGCCAGCAGTTTAATAACAGGGGGGAATGGCTACACCTTC. Residues: CASSLITGGNGYTF.